The rows below give T cell receptor beta chains drawn from one sample of a study of blood T cell repertoires in COVID-19. Here immunoSEQ multiplex PCR was the method, and the copy in TCRdb shows in-frame clones only, minus some. The table shows roughly 160,000 clones, with 65% to 85% occurring only once. The sample comprised peripheral blood. These receptors were taken from a man in his 70s with active or convalescent COVID-19. Each CDR3 is given with its conserved first and last residue. D genes are given only for firm matches. The size field is filled for only some rows; it gives once, few, many or a size class.

clone_size	d_call	v_call	j_call	cdr3_aa	cdr3_nt
NA	NA	TRBV14	TRBJ1-6	CASSQVLYNSPLHF	TGTGCCAGCAGCCAAGTTCTTTATAATTCACCCCTCCACTTT
NA	NA	TRBV9	TRBJ1-3	CASSLLGGQAGGNTIYF	TGTGCCAGCAGCCTCCTGGGCGGCCAAGCGGGGGGAAACACCATATATTTT
NA	TRBD1	TRBV2	TRBJ1-2	CASSAQRQGDYGYTF	TGTGCCAGCAGTGCCCAAAGACAGGGAGACTATGGCTACACCTTC
NA	TRBD2	TRBV29-1	TRBJ2-2	CSAISGTGELFF	TGCAGCGCCATTAGCGGGACCGGGGAGCTGTTTTTT
NA	TRBD1	TRBV7-2	TRBJ2-7	CASSLDSHRGEQYF	TGTGCCAGCAGCTTAGATTCCCACAGGGGTGAGCAGTACTTC
NA	NA	TRBV5-1	TRBJ1-1	CASSLGEGTTEAFF	TGCGCCAGCAGCTTGGGTGAGGGGACAACTGAAGCTTTCTTT
once	TRBD1	TRBV6-4	TRBJ2-3	CASSAGQGISDTQYF	TGTGCCAGCAGTGCCGGACAGGGAATTTCAGATACGCAGTATTTT
NA	TRBD2	TRBV5-6	TRBJ2-5	CASSLSGGIQETQYF	TGTGCCAGCAGCTTGTCGGGGGGAATACAAGAGACCCAGTACTTC
NA	TRBD1	TRBV24-1	TRBJ1-2	CATRETGGVEGYTF	TGTGCCACCAGGGAGACAGGGGGAGTAGAAGGCTACACCTTC
NA	NA	TRBV30	TRBJ2-1	CAWSAFEQFF	TGTGCCTGGAGTGCTTTCGAGCAGTTCTTC
NA	TRBD1	TRBV30	TRBJ1-4	CAWSVGTGGRLHNEKLFF	TGTGCCTGGAGTGTAGGGACAGGGGGCCGACTACACAATGAAAAACTGTTTTTT
once	TRBD2	TRBV28	TRBJ2-1	CASSSQFLRLAGALSDEQFF	TGTGCCAGCTCCTCCCAGTTTCTTCGACTAGCGGGGGCGCTAAGCGATGAGCAGTTCTTC
NA	TRBD1	TRBV28	TRBJ1-2	CASTTGQGAIYGYTF	TGTGCCAGCACTACGGGACAGGGGGCTATCTATGGCTACACCTTC
NA	NA	TRBV7-2	TRBJ2-7	CASSLVSDSYEQYF	TGTGCCAGCAGCTTAGTGAGTGACTCCTACGAGCAGTACTTC
many	TRBD1	TRBV27	TRBJ2-7	CASRIPGTDYEQYF	TGTGCCAGCAGGATCCCCGGGACAGACTACGAGCAGTACTTC
once	TRBD1	TRBV5-5	TRBJ2-1	CASSRTGFYNEQFF	TGTGCCAGCAGCCGGACAGGGTTCTACAATGAGCAGTTCTTC
NA	NA	TRBV19	TRBJ1-6	CASNKGGAINSPLHF	TGTGCCAGTAACAAAGGGGGGGCGATTAATTCACCCCTCCACTTT
NA	TRBD1	TRBV18	TRBJ2-2	CASSPPGQLKNTGELFF	TGTGCCAGCTCACCACCGGGACAGCTTAAGAACACCGGGGAGCTGTTTTTT
NA	TRBD1	TRBV29-1	TRBJ2-3	CSGRQGSTDTQYF	TGCAGCGGTCGACAGGGCAGCACAGATACGCAGTATTTT
NA	NA	TRBV10-3	TRBJ1-1	CAISELGNEAFF	TGTGCCATCAGTGAACTAGGGAATGAAGCTTTCTTT
NA	NA	TRBV28	TRBJ2-7	CASILRGGGSAVEQYF	TGTGCCAGCATCCTCCGAGGGGGGGGCTCGGCGGTTGAGCAGTACTTC
NA	NA	TRBV5-8	TRBJ2-1	CASSFGPGLEAVEQFF	NA
NA	NA	TRBV4-3	TRBJ2-3	CASSQGGPRWDTQYF	TGCGCCAGCAGCCAGGGGGGGCCACGGTGGGATACGCAGTATTTT
NA	NA	TRBV11-2	TRBJ1-2	CASSLGGGYTF	TGTGCCAGCAGCTTAGGCGGCGGCTACACCTTC
NA	TRBD1	TRBV7-6	TRBJ2-7	CASSLGVRGTTYEQYF	TGTGCCAGCAGCTTAGGTGTCAGGGGGACGACCTACGAGCAGTACTTC
NA	TRBD1	TRBV7-8	TRBJ1-2	CASSGGGDNYGYTF	TGTGCCAGCAGCGGAGGGGGCGACAACTATGGCTACACCTTC
few	NA	TRBV6-2/TRBV6-3	TRBJ1-2	CASSLDRQKYGYTF	TGTGCCAGCAGTCTGGACAGACAAAAATATGGCTACACCTTC
NA	NA	TRBV10-2	TRBJ2-7	CASSESNSPGTWEQYF	TGCGCCAGCAGTGAGTCGAACAGTCCTGGAACTTGGGAGCAGTACTTC
NA	TRBD1	TRBV27	TRBJ2-2	CASSYIQGATGELFF	TGTGCCAGCAGTTATATACAGGGGGCGACCGGGGAGCTGTTTTTT
once	NA	TRBV7-6	TRBJ1-2	CASSQGYYGYTF	TGTGCCAGCAGCCAGGGGTACTATGGCTACACCTTC
NA	NA	TRBV7-8	TRBJ1-2	CASSSRGTLYGYTF	TGTGCCAGCAGCTCTCGCGGGACGCTCTATGGCTACACCTTC
NA	TRBD1	TRBV6-2/TRBV6-3	TRBJ1-5	CASSYSHRGAYSNQPQHF	TGTGCCAGCAGTTACTCCCACAGGGGCGCATATAGCAATCAGCCCCAGCATTTT
NA	NA	TRBV11-2	TRBJ2-7	CASNENRDLYEQYF	TGTGCCAGCAACGAAAACAGGGATCTTTACGAGCAGTACTTC
NA	TRBD2	TRBV27	TRBJ2-1	CASSLRSEAGVFYNEQFF	TGTGCCAGCAGTTTACGTTCGGAGGCGGGAGTATTCTACAATGAGCAGTTCTTC
NA	NA	TRBV30	TRBJ1-1	CAWIWGSGSEAFF	TGTGCCTGGATCTGGGGTAGCGGCTCTGAAGCTTTCTTT
NA	TRBD1	TRBV24-1	TRBJ2-3	CATSDPTGGTDTQYF	TGTGCCACCAGTGATCCGACAGGGGGCACAGATACGCAGTATTTT
NA	NA	TRBV7-2	TRBJ2-3	CASSLRYRVSITDTQYF	TGTGCCAGCAGCTTACGTTACAGGGTCTCTATCACAGATACGCAGTATTTT
NA	NA	TRBV28	TRBJ1-5	CASSSSSGPQHF	TGTGCCAGCAGTTCCAGTTCAGGGCCCCAGCATTTT
NA	NA	TRBV5-1	TRBJ1-5	CASSLAGKHQPQHF	TGCGCCAGCAGCTTGGCCGGGAAACATCAGCCCCAGCATTTT
few	NA	TRBV19	TRBJ1-4	CASSSVEKLFF	TGTGCCAGTAGTTCGGTTGAAAAACTGTTTTTT
NA	TRBD1	TRBV7-2	TRBJ1-3	CASSSLRTGIGNTIYF	TGTGCCAGCAGCTCCCTACGGACAGGGATCGGAAACACCATATATTTT
NA	NA	TRBV7-2	TRBJ2-7	CASSLVAGLGEQYF	TGTGCCAGCAGCTTAGTCGCGGGATTGGGAGAGCAGTACTTC
NA	TRBD2	TRBV18	TRBJ2-3	CASSPRTSGASTDTQYF	TGTGCCAGCTCACCAAGGACTAGCGGGGCAAGCACAGATACGCAGTATTTT
NA	TRBD1	TRBV5-1	TRBJ1-3	CASSLAGGTIYF	TGCGCCAGCAGCTTGGCAGGGGGCACCATATATTTT
NA	NA	TRBV20-1	TRBJ1-2	CSAGGEYGYTF	TGCAGTGCCGGCGGGGAATATGGCTACACCTTC
once	TRBD1	TRBV19	TRBJ2-5	CASSIVTGDGGTQYF	TGTGCCAGTAGTATTGTCACAGGGGATGGGGGGACCCAGTACTTC
NA	NA	TRBV14	TRBJ2-3	CASSLGGAGTDTQYF	TGTGCCAGCAGCCTGGGCGGGGCTGGTACAGATACGCAGTATTTT
NA	TRBD2	TRBV7-2	TRBJ2-5	CASSDPSGVETQYF	TGTGCCAGCAGCGACCCTAGCGGGGTAGAGACCCAGTACTTC
once	TRBD2	TRBV9	TRBJ2-3	CATSPSGRRTDTQYF	TGTGCCACCTCCCCTAGCGGGAGGCGGACAGATACGCAGTATTTT
NA	NA	TRBV7-6	TRBJ2-1	CASSFQVDSSYNEQFF	TGTGCCAGCAGCTTCCAGGTCGACAGCTCCTACAATGAGCAGTTCTTC
NA	TRBD1	TRBV5-1	TRBJ2-7	CASSWGPGTGGFYEQYF	TGCGCCAGCAGCTGGGGCCCCGGGACAGGGGGCTTCTACGAGCAGTACTTC
NA	TRBD1	TRBV27	TRBJ2-7	CASSWGGNRGLSHEQYF	TGTGCCAGCAGTTGGGGGGGAAACAGGGGGCTCAGCCACGAGCAGTACTTC
NA	TRBD2	TRBV24-1	TRBJ2-3	CATSDLRVAGGVTDTQYF	TGTGCCACCAGTGATTTGAGGGTAGCGGGAGGAGTCACAGATACGCAGTATTTT
NA	NA	TRBV14	TRBJ1-2	CASSPGWRSNYGYTF	TGTGCCAGCAGCCCAGGCTGGCGATCAAACTATGGCTACACCTTC
NA	NA	TRBV12-1	TRBJ2-1	CASSFVDTEYNEQFF	TGTGCCAGCAGCTTTGTGGACACGGAGTACAATGAGCAGTTCTTC